This TCR beta chain was sequenced for a study of cytomegalovirus exposure and HLA in healthy donors. About the research overall: For the approximately 430 genotyped donors, about 79% fell within the Caucasian-associated ancestry cluster.

This clone was found once. The PCR used 60 Vbeta and 13 Jbeta primers. Method: immunoSEQ multiplex PCR; TCRdb's copy keeps in-frame clones and lacks some. Here the sample spans around 170,000 clones, approximately 79% being singletons. With V trimmed by 0 bases and J by 3 bases, 1 base remained unmatched. CDR1 and CDR2 from the germline V gene are SGDLS and YYNGEE. The CDR3 loop spans 14 amino acids. The sequence was obtained from a man aged 35-49 years in good health and CMV-seropositive. The sequenced sample consisted of PBMCs. The rearrangement joins TRBV9 to TRBJ2-7, with 9 bases that match TRBD2. The CDR3 bases are TGTGCCAGCAGCGTAGGACTAGCGGACTACGAGCAGTACTTC. The encoded protein is CASSVGLADYEQYF.